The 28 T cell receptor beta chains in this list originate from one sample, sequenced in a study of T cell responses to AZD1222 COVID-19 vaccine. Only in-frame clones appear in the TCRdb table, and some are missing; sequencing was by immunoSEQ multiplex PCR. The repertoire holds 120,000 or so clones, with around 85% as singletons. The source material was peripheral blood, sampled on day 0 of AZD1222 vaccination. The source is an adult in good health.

CDR3 sequence: CASSIDGSSGNTIYF. The CDR3 bases are TGTGCCAGTAGTATAGATGGGAGCTCTGGAAACACCATATATTTT. The chain joins TRBV19 to TRBJ1-3, with D unclear. Trimming shortened V by 0 bases and J by 0 bases, and 6 bases separated the two germline ends. Germline CDR1 is LNHDA and CDR2 is SQIVND (reference sequence). This CDR3 spans 15 amino acids.

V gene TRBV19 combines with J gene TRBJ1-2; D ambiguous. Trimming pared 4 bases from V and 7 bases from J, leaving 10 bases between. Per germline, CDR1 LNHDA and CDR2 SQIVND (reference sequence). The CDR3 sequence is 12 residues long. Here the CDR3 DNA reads TGTGCCAGTAGTACCACTCCCGGTGGCTACACCTTC. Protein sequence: CASSTTPGGYTF.

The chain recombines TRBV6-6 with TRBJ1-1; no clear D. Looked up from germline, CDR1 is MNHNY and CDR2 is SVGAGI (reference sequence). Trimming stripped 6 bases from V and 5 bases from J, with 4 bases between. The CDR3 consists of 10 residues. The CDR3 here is CASRGTEAFF. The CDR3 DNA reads TGTGCCAGCAGGGGTACTGAAGCTTTCTTT.

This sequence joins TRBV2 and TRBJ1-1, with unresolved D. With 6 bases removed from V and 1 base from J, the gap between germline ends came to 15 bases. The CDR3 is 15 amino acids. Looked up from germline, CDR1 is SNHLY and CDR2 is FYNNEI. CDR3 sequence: CASSPQPFGNTEAFF. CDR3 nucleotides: TGTGCCAGCAGCCCTCAACCCTTCGGGAACACTGAAGCTTTCTTT.

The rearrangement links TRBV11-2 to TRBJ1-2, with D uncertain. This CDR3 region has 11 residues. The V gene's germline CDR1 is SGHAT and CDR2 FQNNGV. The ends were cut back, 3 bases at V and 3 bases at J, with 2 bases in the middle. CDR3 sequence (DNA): TGTGCCAGCAGCTTCGACTATGGCTACACCTTC. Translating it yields CASSFDYGYTF.

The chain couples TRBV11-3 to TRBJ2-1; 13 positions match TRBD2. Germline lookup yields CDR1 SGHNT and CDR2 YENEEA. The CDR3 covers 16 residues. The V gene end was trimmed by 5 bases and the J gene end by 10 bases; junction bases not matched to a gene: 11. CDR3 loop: CASSARTSGGVFEQFF. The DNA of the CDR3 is TGTGCCAGCAGCGCCAGAACTAGCGGGGGGGTCTTCGAGCAGTTCTTC.

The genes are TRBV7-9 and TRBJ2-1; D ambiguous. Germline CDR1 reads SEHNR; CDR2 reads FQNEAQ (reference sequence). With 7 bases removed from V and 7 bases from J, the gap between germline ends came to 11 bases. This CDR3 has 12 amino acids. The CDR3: CASTGVRNEQFF. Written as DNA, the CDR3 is TGTGCCAGCACCGGAGTAAGGAATGAGCAGTTCTTC.

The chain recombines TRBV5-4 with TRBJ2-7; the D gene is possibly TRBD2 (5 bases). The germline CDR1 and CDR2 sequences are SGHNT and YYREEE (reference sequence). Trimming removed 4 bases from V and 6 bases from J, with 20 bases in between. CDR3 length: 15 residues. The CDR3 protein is CASSPWDAGLSEQYF. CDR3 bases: TGTGCCAGCAGCCCATGGGATGCGGGTCTCAGCGAGCAGTACTTC.

The CDR3 reads CASSYWSQETQYF. In DNA form, the CDR3 reads TGTGCCAGCAGTTACTGGTCCCAAGAGACCCAGTACTTC. V gene TRBV6-2 or TRBV6-3 combines with J gene TRBJ2-5; no clear D gene. Trimming stripped 1 base from V and 1 base from J, with 4 bases between. The germline V gene encodes CDR1 MNHEY and CDR2 SVGEGT. The CDR3 is 13 amino acids.

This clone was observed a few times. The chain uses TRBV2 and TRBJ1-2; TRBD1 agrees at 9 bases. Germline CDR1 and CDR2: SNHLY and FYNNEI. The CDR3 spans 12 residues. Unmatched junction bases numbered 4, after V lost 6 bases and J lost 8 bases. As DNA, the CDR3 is TGTGCCAGCAGGTGGGACAGGGACGGCTACACCTTC. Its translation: CASRWDRDGYTF.

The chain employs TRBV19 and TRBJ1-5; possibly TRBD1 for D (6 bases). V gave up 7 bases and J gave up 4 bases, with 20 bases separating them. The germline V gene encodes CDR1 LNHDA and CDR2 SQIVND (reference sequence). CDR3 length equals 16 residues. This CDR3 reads CASTGGHGGINQPQHF. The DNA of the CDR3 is TGTGCCAGTACGGGGGGCCACGGAGGGATTAATCAGCCCCAGCATTTT.

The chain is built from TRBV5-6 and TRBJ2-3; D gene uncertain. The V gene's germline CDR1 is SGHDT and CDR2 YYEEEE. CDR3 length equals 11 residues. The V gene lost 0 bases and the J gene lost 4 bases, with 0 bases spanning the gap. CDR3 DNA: TGTGCCAGCAGCTTGGCAGATACGCAGTATTTT. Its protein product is CASSLADTQYF.

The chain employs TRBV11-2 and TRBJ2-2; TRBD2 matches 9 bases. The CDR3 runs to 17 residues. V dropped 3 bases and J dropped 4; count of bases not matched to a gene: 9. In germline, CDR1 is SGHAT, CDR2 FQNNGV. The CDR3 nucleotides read TGTGCCAGCAGCTTTCCGACTAGCGGAACCCGCACCGGGGAGCTGTTTTTT. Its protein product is CASSFPTSGTRTGELFF.

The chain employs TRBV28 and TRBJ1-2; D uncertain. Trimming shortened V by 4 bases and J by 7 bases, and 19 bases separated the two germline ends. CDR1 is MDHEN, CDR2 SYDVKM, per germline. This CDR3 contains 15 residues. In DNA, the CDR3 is TGTGCCAGCAGTTACATCGGCAGGTGGGGAATTGGCTACACCTTC. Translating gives CASSYIGRWGIGYTF.

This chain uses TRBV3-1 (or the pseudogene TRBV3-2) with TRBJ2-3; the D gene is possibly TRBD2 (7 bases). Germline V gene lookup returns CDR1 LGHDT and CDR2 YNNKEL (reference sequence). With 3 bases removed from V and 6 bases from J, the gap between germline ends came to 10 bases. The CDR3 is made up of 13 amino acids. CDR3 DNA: TGTGCCAGCAGCCAGGGGGGGCTGGATACGCAGTATTTT. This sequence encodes CASSQGGLDTQYF.

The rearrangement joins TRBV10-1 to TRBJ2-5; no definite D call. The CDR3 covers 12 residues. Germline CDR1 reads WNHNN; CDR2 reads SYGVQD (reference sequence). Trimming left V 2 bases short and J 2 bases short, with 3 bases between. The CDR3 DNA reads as TGCGCCAGCAGTGAGCAACAAGAGACCCAGTACTTC. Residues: CASSEQQETQYF.

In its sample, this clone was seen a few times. The DNA of the CDR3 is TGTGCCATCTCGCGGGACACTACTAACTATGGCTACACCTTC. It is translated as CAISRDTTNYGYTF. The chain links TRBV10-3 to TRBJ1-2; D perhaps matches TRBD1 (6 bases). V was trimmed by 8 bases and J by 0 bases, leaving 13 bases between them. The CDR3 sequence is 14 residues long. The germline CDR1 and CDR2 sequences are ENHRY and SYGVKD.

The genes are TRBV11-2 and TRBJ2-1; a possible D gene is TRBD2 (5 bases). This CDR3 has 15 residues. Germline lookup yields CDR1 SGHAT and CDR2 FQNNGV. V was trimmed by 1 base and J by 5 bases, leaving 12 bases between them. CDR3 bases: TGTGCCAGCAGCTTAGGACAAGCCGGGAACAATGAGCAGTTCTTC. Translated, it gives CASSLGQAGNNEQFF.

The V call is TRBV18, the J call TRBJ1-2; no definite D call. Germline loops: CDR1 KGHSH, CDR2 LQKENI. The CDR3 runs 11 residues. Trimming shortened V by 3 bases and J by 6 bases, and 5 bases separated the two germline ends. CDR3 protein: CASSPKDGYTF. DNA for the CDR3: TGTGCCAGCTCACCTAAGGATGGCTACACCTTC.

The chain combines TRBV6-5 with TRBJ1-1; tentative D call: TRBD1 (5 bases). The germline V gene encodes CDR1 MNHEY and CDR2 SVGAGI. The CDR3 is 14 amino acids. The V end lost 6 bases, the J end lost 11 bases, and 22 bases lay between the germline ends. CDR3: CASRYTGYVLGAFF. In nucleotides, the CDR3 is TGTGCCAGCAGATACACAGGCTATGTACTGGGCGCTTTCTTT.

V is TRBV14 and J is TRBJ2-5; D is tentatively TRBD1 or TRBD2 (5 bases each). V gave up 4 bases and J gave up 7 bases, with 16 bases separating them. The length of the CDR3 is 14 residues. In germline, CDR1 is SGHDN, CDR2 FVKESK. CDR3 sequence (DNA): TGTGCCAGCAGCCCGGGACCCTTGCCTGTGACCCAGTACTTC. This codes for CASSPGPLPVTQYF. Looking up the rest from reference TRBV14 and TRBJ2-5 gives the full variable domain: EAGVTQFPSHSVIEKGQTVTLRCDPISGHDNLYWYRRVMGKEIKFLLHFVKESKQDESGMPNNRFLAERTGGTYSTLKVQPAELEDSGVYFCASSPGPLPVTQYFGPGTRLLVL.

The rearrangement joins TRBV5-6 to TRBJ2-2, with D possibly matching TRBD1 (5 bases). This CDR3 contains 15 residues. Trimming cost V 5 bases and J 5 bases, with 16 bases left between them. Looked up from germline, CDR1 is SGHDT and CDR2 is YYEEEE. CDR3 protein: CASSYGHPLTGELFF. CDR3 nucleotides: TGTGCCAGCAGTTACGGACACCCGCTGACCGGGGAGCTGTTTTTT. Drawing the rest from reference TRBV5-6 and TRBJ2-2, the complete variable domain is DAGVTQSPTHLIKTRGQQVTLRCSPKSGHDTVSWYQQALGQGPQFIFQYYEEEERQRGNFPDRFSGHQFPNYSSELNVNALLLGDSALYLCASSYGHPLTGELFFGEGSRLTVL.

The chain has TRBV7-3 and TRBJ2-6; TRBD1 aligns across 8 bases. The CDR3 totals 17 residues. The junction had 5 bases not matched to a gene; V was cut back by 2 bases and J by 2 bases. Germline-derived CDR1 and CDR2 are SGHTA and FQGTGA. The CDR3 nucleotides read TGTGCCAGCAGCTTAGGACAGGGTATAACTGGGGCCAACGTCCTGACTTTC. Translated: CASSLGQGITGANVLTF.

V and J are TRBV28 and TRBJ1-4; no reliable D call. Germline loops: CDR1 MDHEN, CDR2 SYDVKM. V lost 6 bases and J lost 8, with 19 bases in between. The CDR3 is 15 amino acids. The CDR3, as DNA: TGTGCCAGCAGCTCAACTTTAGAGGTGGGAGAAAAACTGTTTTTT. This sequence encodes CASSSTLEVGEKLFF.

The CDR3 DNA is TGCGCCAGCAGCCAAGATGAGAAAGAGCAGTACTTC. This encodes CASSQDEKEQYF. The chain joins TRBV4-3 to TRBJ2-7, with D unresolved. Germline V gene data show CDR1 as LGHNA and CDR2 as YSLEER. The CDR3 spans 12 residues. V lost 0 bases to trimming and J lost 7 bases, with 7 bases between them.

CDR3 protein: CASSSIGSTEAFF. The CDR3 DNA is TGTGCCAGCAGCTCTATCGGGAGCACTGAAGCTTTCTTT. The chain uses TRBV7-9 and TRBJ1-1; no clear D gene. The CDR3 runs 13 residues. The germline gives CDR1 SEHNR, CDR2 FQNEAQ (reference sequence). With 4 bases removed from V and 4 bases from J, the gap between germline ends came to 10 bases.

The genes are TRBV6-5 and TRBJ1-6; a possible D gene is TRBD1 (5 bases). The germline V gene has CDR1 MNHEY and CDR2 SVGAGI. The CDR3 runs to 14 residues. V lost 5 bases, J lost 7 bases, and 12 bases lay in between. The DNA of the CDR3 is TGTGCCAGCAGTAAACAGGCTTCGAATTCACCCCTCCACTTT. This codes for CASSKQASNSPLHF.

This chain's CDR3 is CATTKVGGGYTF. CDR3 coding DNA: TGTGCCACCACAAAGGTAGGGGGTGGCTACACCTTC. The chain employs TRBV21-1 and TRBJ1-2; TRBD1, as called in the table, went unchecked against the DNA. TRBV21-1 is annotated as a pseudogene. The CDR3 contains 12 residues.